This record looks at one T cell receptor beta chain sequence and its context. The Seattle patients, enrolled during active infection, were followed longitudinally. These data belong to a study of blood T cell repertoires in COVID-19. The overall study: COVID-19 samples from acute and convalescent phases originated in the United States, Italy and Spain.

The length of the CDR3 is 14 residues. Germline V lookup: CDR1 LGHNA, CDR2 YNFKEQ. V shed 1 base, J shed 2 bases, and the junction held 1 base outside the gene matches. In the study's own analysis: From reference gene primer amplification, estimates of nucleated cell counts were derived. TCRdb's copy holds only in-frame clones and misses some; the assay was immunoSEQ multiplex PCR. The V and J calls and the clone size are those of that table, but D and trimming were determined from the DNA. The table includes 250,000 to 300,000 clones, 88% detected once. Sequenced material: peripheral blood. This receptor was taken from a woman in her seventies with COVID-19, enrolled during active disease. The chain joins TRBV4-2 to TRBJ2-7; the match to TRBD1 covers 8 bases. The CDR3 region is CASSQGGQAYEQYF. In DNA form, the CDR3 reads TGTGCCAGCAGCCAAGGGGGACAGGCCTACGAGCAGTACTTC.